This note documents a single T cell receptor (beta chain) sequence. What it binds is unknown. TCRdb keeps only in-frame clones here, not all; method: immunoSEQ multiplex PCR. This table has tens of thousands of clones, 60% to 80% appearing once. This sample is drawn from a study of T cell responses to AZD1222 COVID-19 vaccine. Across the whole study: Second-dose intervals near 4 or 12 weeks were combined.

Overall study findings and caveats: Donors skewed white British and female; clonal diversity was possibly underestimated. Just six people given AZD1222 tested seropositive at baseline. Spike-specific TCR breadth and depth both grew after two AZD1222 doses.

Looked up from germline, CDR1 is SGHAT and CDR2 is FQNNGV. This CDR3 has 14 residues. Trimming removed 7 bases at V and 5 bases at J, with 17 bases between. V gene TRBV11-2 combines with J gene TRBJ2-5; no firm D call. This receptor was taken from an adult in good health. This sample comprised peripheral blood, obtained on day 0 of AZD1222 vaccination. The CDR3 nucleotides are TGTGCCAGCACCTCAAGGGCCAAAGGGGAGACCCAGTACTTC. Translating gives CASTSRAKGETQYF.